Below are 12 T cell receptor beta chains sequenced from a single sample in a study of T-cell reconstitution after alpha-beta-depleted transplantation in children. Construction of the TCRbeta library involved unique molecular identifiers. TCRdb re-called the PCR reads through MiXCR, storing one row per CDR3 protein. The data show about a million distinct CDR3 sequences, roughly 29% seen once. Specimen: PBMCs, mostly from graft donor cells, collected 360 days after TCRalphabeta/CD19-depleted stem cell transplant. Receptors originate from a boy under three years old who had a stem cell transplant for SCID, so the T cells may come from the graft donor.

The chain uses TRBV29-1 and TRBJ2-1; perhaps D is TRBD1 or TRBD2 (5 bases each). The germline V and J ends were trimmed by 1 base and 12 bases, with 10 bases remaining between them. The length of the CDR3 is 11 residues. Germline V gene data show CDR1 as SQVTM and CDR2 as ANQGSEA. CDR3 in amino acids: CSVEVGPLQFF. The CDR3 region has the DNA TGCAGCGTTGAAGTGGGACCGCTGCAGTTCTTC.

The chain carries TRBV12-3 or TRBV12-4 and TRBJ2-1; D gene uncertain. This CDR3 is built from 15 residues. The germline V and J ends were trimmed by 2 bases and 6 bases, with 14 bases remaining between them. The CDR3 DNA reads as TGTGCCAGCAGTTTAACCTTGACCAACTTCAATGAGCAGTTCTTC. Amino acid sequence: CASSLTLTNFNEQFF.

This clonotype is a singleton in its sample. The chain combines TRBV7-2 with TRBJ2-3, with D unclear. Germline lookup yields CDR1 SGHTA and CDR2 FQGNSA. V was trimmed by 0 bases and J by 2 bases, leaving 6 bases between them. This CDR3 spans 14 amino acids. The CDR3 protein is CASSLALVTDTQYF. CDR3 in DNA: TGTGCCAGCAGCTTAGCGTTAGTCACAGATACGCAGTATTTT.

The chain joins TRBV19 to TRBJ2-7; the match to TRBD1 covers 7 bases. From germline, CDR1 is LNHDA and CDR2 SQIVND (reference sequence). The CDR3 loop spans 15 amino acids. The trim removed 5 bases at V and 0 bases at J, leaving 7 bases unmatched. The CDR3 region is CASSLPGQNSYEQYF. CDR3 in DNA: TGTGCCAGTAGTCTACCGGGACAGAACTCCTACGAGCAGTACTTC. The entire variable domain, with the rest obtained from reference TRBV19 and TRBJ2-7, is as follows: DGGITQSPKYLFRKEGQNVTLSCEQNLNHDAMYWYRQDPGQGLRLIYYSQIVNDFQKGDIAEGYSVSREKKESFPLTVTSAQKNPTAFYLCASSLPGQNSYEQYFGPGTRLTVT.

The rearrangement uses TRBV7-8 and TRBJ1-1, with no clear D. The CDR3 runs 15 residues. Per the germline V gene, CDR1 is SGHVS and CDR2 is FQNEAQ. Between the trimmed V and J ends, which lost 4 bases and 6 bases, there was a span of 18 bases. CDR3: CASSSVKRAIAEAFF. The CDR3 nucleotides are TGTGCCAGCAGCTCAGTCAAAAGGGCCATCGCTGAAGCTTTCTTT.

The chain links TRBV12-3 or TRBV12-4 to TRBJ2-6; D is perhaps TRBD1 or TRBD2 (5 bases each). Trimming removed 6 bases at V and 4 bases at J, with 16 bases between. The CDR3 extends over 16 amino acids. The CDR3 bases are TGTGCCAGCAGATCCGGGACGGAAGCAGGGGCCAACGTCCTGACTTTC. Protein sequence: CASRSGTEAGANVLTF.

The chain links TRBV3-1 to TRBJ2-1; TRBD2 agrees at 7 bases. This CDR3 contains 16 residues. The V and J ends lost 0 bases and 3 bases, in that order; junction bases with no gene match: 5. CDR1 is LGHDT and CDR2 is YNNKEL in the germline V gene (reference sequence). The CDR3 spells CASSQDWGGGYNEQFF. The CDR3 DNA sequence: TGTGCCAGCAGCCAAGATTGGGGCGGGGGCTACAATGAGCAGTTCTTC.

This clonotype was seen more than once but under ten times. The genes are TRBV20-1 and TRBJ2-3; possibly TRBD2 for D (7 bases). Per germline, CDR1 DFQATT and CDR2 SNEGSKA (reference sequence). The CDR3 totals 14 residues. The V end lost 3 bases, the J end lost 4 bases, and 14 bases lay between the germline ends. CDR3 DNA: TGCAGTGCTAGGACCGCGGGGGCCTCAGATACGCAGTATTTT. It specifies CSARTAGASDTQYF.

This clonotype was picked up one time. The chain employs TRBV29-1 and TRBJ1-2, with D possibly matching TRBD1 (5 bases). This CDR3 is 14 amino acids long. Trimming left V 6 bases short and J 4 bases short, with 18 bases between. Germline loops: CDR1 SQVTM, CDR2 ANQGSEA. The CDR3 loop is CSVPNLGGIYGYTF. CDR3 nucleotides: TGCAGCGTACCCAACCTGGGGGGTATCTATGGCTACACCTTC.

This clonotype appeared a single time. The chain couples TRBV12-3 or TRBV12-4 to TRBJ2-3; D uncertain. V lost 6 bases, J lost 0 bases, and 4 bases lay in between. This CDR3 contains 12 residues. The CDR3 DNA follows: TGTGCCAGCAGAATTAGCACAGATACGCAGTATTTT. This codes for CASRISTDTQYF.

The chain combines TRBV12-5 with TRBJ1-1; D might be TRBD1 (6 bases). V lost 5 bases and J lost 4, with 20 bases in between. This CDR3 has 16 amino acids. Germline V gives CDR1 LGHNT, CDR2 FRNRAP. The CDR3 DNA reads TGTGCTAGTGGTCCGTCCCCGCTACAGGGTCGCACTGAAGCTTTCTTT. Translation gives CASGPSPLQGRTEAFF.

This clonotype turned up a few times. This rearrangement joins TRBV29-1 to TRBJ2-3; maybe TRBD1 (6 bases). Trimming cost V 0 bases and J 0 bases, with 16 bases left between them. This CDR3 region has 17 residues. CDR1 SQVTM and CDR2 ANQGSEA come from the germline V gene. The CDR3 DNA follows: TGCAGCGTTGAAGAGCCAAGGGGGACCACAAGCACAGATACGCAGTATTTT. Amino acids: CSVEEPRGTTSTDTQYF.